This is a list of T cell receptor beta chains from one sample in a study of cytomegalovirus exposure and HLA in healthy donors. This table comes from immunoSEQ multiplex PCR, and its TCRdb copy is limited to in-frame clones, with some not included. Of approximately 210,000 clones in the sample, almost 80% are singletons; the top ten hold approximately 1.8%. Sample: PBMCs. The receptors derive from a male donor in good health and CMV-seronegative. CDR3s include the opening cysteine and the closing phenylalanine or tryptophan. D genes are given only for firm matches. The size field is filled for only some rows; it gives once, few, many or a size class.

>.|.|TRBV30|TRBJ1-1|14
TGTGCCTGGAGTGGCCTCGGGGGGAGCACTGAAGCTTTCTTT
CAWSGLGGSTEAFF
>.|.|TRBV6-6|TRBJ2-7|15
TGTGCCAGCAGTTACCCGGTGGGGCGGAACTACGAGCAGTACTTC
CASSYPVGRNYEQYF
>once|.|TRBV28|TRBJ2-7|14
TGTGCCAGCAGTTTGGGGCGCAATACCTACGAGCAGTACTTC
CASSLGRNTYEQYF
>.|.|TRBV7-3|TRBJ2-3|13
TGTGCCAGCAGCCACACCCACACAGATACGCAGTATTTT
CASSHTHTDTQYF
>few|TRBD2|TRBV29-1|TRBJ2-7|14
TGCAGCGTTTCAGGGGGACTAGCGGGAGACGAGCAGTACTTC
CSVSGGLAGDEQYF
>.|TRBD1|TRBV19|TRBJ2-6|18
TGTGCCAGTAGTACGTACAGGGGGAGGAGCTCTGGGGCCAACGTCCTGACTTTC
CASSTYRGRSSGANVLTF
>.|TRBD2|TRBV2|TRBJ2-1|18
TGTGCCAGCAGGGTAGCCCACGCGCAAGCGGGGAGGAGGGATGAGCAGTTCTTC
CASRVAHAQAGRRDEQFF
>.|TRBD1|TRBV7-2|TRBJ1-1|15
TGTGCCAGCAGCTTAGCCCAGGGGGAGGTCACTGAAGCTTTCTTT
CASSLAQGEVTEAFF
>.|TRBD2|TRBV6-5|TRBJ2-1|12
TGTGCCAGCAGTTACTCCGGGGGGGATGTGTTCTTC
CASSYSGGDVFF
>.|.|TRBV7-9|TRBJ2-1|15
TGTGCCAGCAGCTTACGTCAGGGCAATAACGATGAGCAGTTCTTC
CASSLRQGNNDEQFF
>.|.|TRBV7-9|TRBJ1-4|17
TGTGCCAGCAGCCCTAGGGGAAGAGGCGCAACTAATGAAAAACTGTTTTTT
CASSPRGRGATNEKLFF
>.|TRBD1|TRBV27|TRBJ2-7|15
TGTGCCAGCAGTTTCACGGGACAGGGGGCCTGGGAGCAGTACTTC
CASSFTGQGAWEQYF
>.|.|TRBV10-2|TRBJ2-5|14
TGCGCCAGCAGTCAGTGGCTGCAGAAGAAGACCCAGTACTTC
CASSQWLQKKTQYF